Listed below are T cell receptor beta chains from one sample, sequenced in a study of cytomegalovirus exposure and HLA in healthy donors. Profiling relied on immunoSEQ multiplex PCR, and the TCRdb table lists in-frame clones only, not all of them. The table has about 85,000 clones, roughly 80% seen once. The sequenced sample consisted of PBMCs. Receptors were obtained from a woman aged 50 to 65 in good health and CMV-seropositive. CDR3s include the opening cysteine and the closing phenylalanine or tryptophan. The D gene is left open where the match is weak. Not every row has a clone size; where given, it reads once, few, many or a size class.

cdr3_nt cdr3_aa j_call clone_size d_call v_call
TGTGCCAGCAGCGTCTCTAATCGGGGCGAGCAGTACTTC CASSVSNRGEQYF TRBJ2-7 NA NA TRBV9
TGTGCCAGGATAGGGACAGCGAACACTGAAGCTTTCTTT CARIGTANTEAFF TRBJ1-1 once TRBD1 TRBV2
TGTGCCAGCAGTGCCTCCTCCGGGACAGGCAATCAGCCCCAGCATTTT CASSASSGTGNQPQHF TRBJ1-5 NA TRBD1 TRBV6-1
TGTGCTAGTGGTTCGATGGACAGCGGAGACACCATATATTTT CASGSMDSGDTIYF TRBJ1-3 once NA TRBV12-5
TGTGCCATCAGTGACGGACAGCTCAATGAGCAGTTCTTC CAISDGQLNEQFF TRBJ2-1 NA NA TRBV10-3
TGTGCCAGCAGCTTAGCGGGGGGATCGGGCACTGAAGCTTTCTTT CASSLAGGSGTEAFF TRBJ1-1 few NA TRBV7-2
TGCGCCAGCAGGGAGGGGCTAGCGCCTAACAATGAGCAGTTCTTC CASREGLAPNNEQFF TRBJ2-1 NA NA TRBV5-1
TGTGCCAGCAGCGGAAGGCGGTGGGGCGTTGACTATGGCTACACCTTC CASSGRRWGVDYGYTF TRBJ1-2 NA NA TRBV21-1
TGTGCCAGCAGGATCGGGACAGCTAAAGAGGAGCAGTACTTC CASRIGTAKEEQYF TRBJ2-7 NA TRBD1 TRBV28
TGTGCCATCGGGGGGGAGTATAATTCACCCCTCCACTTT CAIGGEYNSPLHF TRBJ1-6 many NA TRBV10-3
TGCGCCAGCTCTCCGGGTATCGAAGAGACCCAGTACTTC CASSPGIEETQYF TRBJ2-5 NA NA TRBV5-1
TGTGCCAGCAGCTTAGTGCACAGCGGCACTGAAGCTTTCTTT CASSLVHSGTEAFF TRBJ1-1 few NA TRBV7-8
TGTGCCAGCAGCTTGGCCAAGGGGACTTACTATGGCTACACCTTC CASSLAKGTYYGYTF TRBJ1-2 few NA TRBV5-4
TGTGCCACGTCGCTGACAGGAGTGGAGGAAAAACTGTTTTTT CATSLTGVEEKLFF TRBJ1-4 NA NA TRBV15
TGTGCCAGCAGGAGGCTAGCGTCACAAGAGACCCAGTACTTC CASRRLASQETQYF TRBJ2-5 few NA TRBV27
TGTGCCAGCAGTTCTCGGACAGGGCGCAATTCACCCCTCCACTTT CASSSRTGRNSPLHF TRBJ1-6 NA TRBD1 TRBV28
TGTGCTAGCAGCCCCGGGACAGGGGTTGGGGCCAACGTCCTGACTTTC CASSPGTGVGANVLTF TRBJ2-6 NA TRBD1 TRBV7-7
TGTGCCACCAGGACAGGGGGGAAGAGGACCGGGGAGCTGTTTTTT CATRTGGKRTGELFF TRBJ2-2 NA TRBD1 TRBV19
TGCGCCAGCAGACCGTCGGCGGGGGGTCTGTACAATGAGCAGTTCTTC CASRPSAGGLYNEQFF TRBJ2-1 NA TRBD2 TRBV10-2
TGTGCCAGCAACCCCCTAGCGGGAGGAGTTGAGCAGTTCTTC CASNPLAGGVEQFF TRBJ2-1 NA TRBD2 TRBV6-5
TGTGCCAGCAGCTTGCCCGTAACTGAAGCTTTCTTT CASSLPVTEAFF TRBJ1-1 NA NA TRBV5-6
TGCAGCGCCCTACCCAGGGGGCCATACAATGAGCAGTTCTTC CSALPRGPYNEQFF TRBJ2-1 NA TRBD1 TRBV29-1
TGTGCCAGCAGCTTAAGACAGGGCAGGAGGAATGAGCAGTTCTTC CASSLRQGRRNEQFF TRBJ2-1 NA TRBD1 TRBV11-2
TGCGCCAGCACCCTTGGGGACAGAGTTCTGTACACTGAAGCTTTCTTT CASTLGDRVLYTEAFF TRBJ1-1 NA TRBD1 TRBV5-1
TGTGCCAGCAGCTTGCCAGGTGAGCAGTTCTTC CASSLPGEQFF TRBJ2-1 NA NA TRBV5-5
TGTGCCACCAGCAGAGATGCGGGGGAGGAGACCCAGTACTTC CATSRDAGEETQYF TRBJ2-5 NA TRBD2 TRBV15
TGTGCCAGTAAGCCAGGGAATTCCAATCAGCCCCAGCATTTT CASKPGNSNQPQHF TRBJ1-5 NA NA TRBV19
TGTGCCAGCAGCTTAGGACAGGTCCAAGAGACCCAGTACTTC CASSLGQVQETQYF TRBJ2-5 NA NA TRBV7-9
TGTGCCAGCAGTCCCGGGACTGCCGAATCCTACAATGAGCAGTTCTTC CASSPGTAESYNEQFF TRBJ2-1 NA NA TRBV6-6